A selection of T cell receptor beta chains follows, all from one sample in a study of CD8 T cells in ankylosing spondylitis. In TCRdb, the 5' RACE reads were re-called with MiXCR into one record per CDR3 protein. This sample has around 480,000 distinct CDR3 sequences; 17% occur once, and the top ten carry 1%. The sequencing input was blood, either unsorted or a sorted T cell fraction (not recorded which). These TCRs come from a male donor with ankylosing spondylitis. The CDR3 runs from the conserved cysteine through the conserved F or W. A D gene is named only where the DNA matches it firmly. Some rows mark clone size as missing; the rest say once, few, many or name a class of expanded clone.

CDR3 protein: CSVGTANTGELFF; CDR3 DNA: TGCAGCGTAGGGACAGCGAACACCGGGGAGCTGTTTTTT; J gene: TRBJ2-2; D gene: TRBD1; V gene: TRBV29-1; clone size: .
CDR3 protein: CASSLGQINQPQHF; CDR3 DNA: TGTGCCAGTAGCTTGGGACAGATCAATCAGCCCCAGCATTTT; J gene: TRBJ1-5; D gene: TRBD1; V gene: TRBV19; clone size: few
CDR3 protein: CASSLGLAPSTDTQYF; CDR3 DNA: TGCGCCAGCAGCTTGGGACTAGCGCCGAGCACAGATACGCAGTATTTT; J gene: TRBJ2-3; D gene: TRBD2; V gene: TRBV5-1; clone size: .
CDR3 protein: CASSLTEAPAYEQYF; CDR3 DNA: TGTGCCAGCAGCTTAACGGAGGCCCCCGCGTACGAGCAGTACTTC; J gene: TRBJ2-7; D gene: .; V gene: TRBV7-3; clone size: .
CDR3 protein: CASSYRSGTSNEQFF; CDR3 DNA: TGTGCCAGCAGCTACCGCTCCGGAACAAGCAATGAGCAGTTCTTC; J gene: TRBJ2-1; D gene: .; V gene: TRBV9; clone size: many
CDR3 protein: CSAPDSSYEQYF; CDR3 DNA: TGCAGTGCTCCGGACAGTTCCTACGAGCAGTACTTC; J gene: TRBJ2-7; D gene: .; V gene: TRBV20-1; clone size: few
CDR3 protein: CASSQEVTPIFHEQYF; CDR3 DNA: TGTGCCAGCAGCCAAGAAGTGACGCCCATTTTCCACGAGCAGTACTTC; J gene: TRBJ2-7; D gene: .; V gene: TRBV3-1; clone size: .
CDR3 protein: CASSLEYPTGTRSTDEQFF; CDR3 DNA: TGCGCCAGCAGCTTGGAATACCCAACCGGGACTAGATCGACCGATGAGCAGTTCTTC; J gene: TRBJ2-1; D gene: TRBD2; V gene: TRBV5-1; clone size: few
CDR3 protein: CASSTRTGGASWGYTF; CDR3 DNA: TGCGCCAGCAGCACCAGGACAGGGGGCGCTTCGTGGGGCTACACCTTC; J gene: TRBJ1-2; D gene: TRBD1; V gene: TRBV5-1; clone size: .
CDR3 protein: CASSRDEYYGYTF; CDR3 DNA: TGTGCCAGCAGTCGGGACGAATACTATGGCTACACCTTC; J gene: TRBJ1-2; D gene: .; V gene: TRBV27; clone size: few
CDR3 protein: CASSPPDRESYGYTF; CDR3 DNA: TGCGCCAGCAGCCCCCCCGACAGGGAAAGCTATGGCTACACCTTC; J gene: TRBJ1-2; D gene: TRBD1; V gene: TRBV4-1; clone size: few
CDR3 protein: CASGEQGESSYEQYF; CDR3 DNA: TGCGCCAGCGGTGAACAGGGGGAATCCTCCTACGAGCAGTACTTC; J gene: TRBJ2-7; D gene: TRBD1; V gene: TRBV23-1; clone size: .
CDR3 protein: CASSSTGTPGSF; CDR3 DNA: TGTGCCAGCAGTTCCACCGGGACCCCGGGAAGCTTT; J gene: TRBJ1-6; D gene: .; V gene: TRBV28; clone size: .
CDR3 protein: CSARDALMNTGELFF; CDR3 DNA: TGCAGTGCTAGAGATGCCCTCATGAACACCGGGGAGCTGTTTTTT; J gene: TRBJ2-2; D gene: .; V gene: TRBV20-1; clone size: few
CDR3 protein: CASSPRQDPTYNSPLHF; CDR3 DNA: TGTGCCAGCAGCCCGCGACAGGACCCTACCTATAATTCACCCCTCCACTTT; J gene: TRBJ1-6; D gene: .; V gene: TRBV9; clone size: .
CDR3 protein: CASSPGVFVLAGREQFF; CDR3 DNA: TGTGCCAGCAGCCCCGGTGTTTTCGTACTAGCGGGAAGGGAGCAGTTCTTC; J gene: TRBJ2-1; D gene: TRBD2; V gene: TRBV3-1; clone size: .
CDR3 protein: CASSRQWEAEAFF; CDR3 DNA: TGTGCCAGCAGTCGACAGTGGGAGGCTGAAGCTTTCTTT; J gene: TRBJ1-1; D gene: .; V gene: TRBV12-3/TRBV12-4; clone size: .
CDR3 protein: CASSLSGPLASTDTQYF; CDR3 DNA: TGTGCCAGCAGCTTATCGGGCCCCCTCGCTAGCACAGATACGCAGTATTTT; J gene: TRBJ2-3; D gene: .; V gene: TRBV7-9; clone size: .
CDR3 protein: CASSARLAAYNEQFF; CDR3 DNA: TGTGCCAGCAGCGCTAGACTAGCGGCCTACAATGAGCAGTTCTTC; J gene: TRBJ2-1; D gene: TRBD2; V gene: TRBV9; clone size: few
CDR3 protein: CATSRPWLLTSTDTQYF; CDR3 DNA: TGTGCCACCAGCAGACCCTGGTTGCTCACGAGCACAGATACGCAGTATTTT; J gene: TRBJ2-3; D gene: .; V gene: TRBV15; clone size: .
CDR3 protein: CASSLSDKYNEQFF; CDR3 DNA: TGTGCCAGCAGCTTATCGGACAAATACAATGAGCAGTTCTTC; J gene: TRBJ2-1; D gene: .; V gene: TRBV11-2; clone size: few
CDR3 protein: CASSLIGTSGAYNEQFF; CDR3 DNA: TGTGCCAGCAGCTTAATCGGGACTAGCGGGGCGTACAATGAGCAGTTCTTC; J gene: TRBJ2-1; D gene: TRBD2; V gene: TRBV7-3; clone size: few
CDR3 protein: CASRAATHGKTGLNEQFF; CDR3 DNA: TGTGCCAGTCGCGCCGCCACCCACGGAAAGACAGGGCTGAATGAGCAGTTCTTC; J gene: TRBJ2-1; D gene: TRBD1; V gene: TRBV19; clone size: few
CDR3 protein: CASSPRATSGSLTDTQYF; CDR3 DNA: TGTGCCAGCTCACCAAGGGCGACTAGCGGGAGTCTTACAGATACGCAGTATTTT; J gene: TRBJ2-3; D gene: TRBD2; V gene: TRBV18; clone size: .
CDR3 protein: CSAPGLAGGGTDTQYF; CDR3 DNA: TGCAGTGCTCCGGGACTAGCGGGAGGTGGCACAGATACGCAGTATTTT; J gene: TRBJ2-3; D gene: TRBD2; V gene: TRBV20-1; clone size: .
CDR3 protein: CASNLKPGGAHGYTF; CDR3 DNA: TGTGCCAGCAACCTAAAACCCGGGGGGGCACATGGCTACACCTTC; J gene: TRBJ1-2; D gene: .; V gene: TRBV28; clone size: few
CDR3 protein: CASNRGSGGTYEQYF; CDR3 DNA: TGTGCCAGCAACCGGGGGTCGGGTGGCACCTACGAGCAGTACTTC; J gene: TRBJ2-7; D gene: .; V gene: TRBV7-2; clone size: few
CDR3 protein: CASSQDSGGSGNEQFF; CDR3 DNA: TGTGCCAGCAGCCAAGATTCAGGGGGCAGCGGAAATGAGCAGTTCTTC; J gene: TRBJ2-1; D gene: TRBD1; V gene: TRBV3-1; clone size: few
CDR3 protein: CSAKSRDRGNYYGYTF; CDR3 DNA: TGCAGTGCTAAAAGCCGGGACAGGGGAAATTACTATGGCTACACCTTC; J gene: TRBJ1-2; D gene: TRBD1; V gene: TRBV20-1; clone size: .
CDR3 protein: CASSSIRDGPYEQYF; CDR3 DNA: TGTGCCAGCAGTTCAATCCGGGACGGCCCCTACGAGCAGTACTTC; J gene: TRBJ2-7; D gene: .; V gene: TRBV27; clone size: few
CDR3 protein: CASSQAQANTEAFF; CDR3 DNA: TGTGCCAGCAGCCAAGCGCAGGCCAACACTGAAGCTTTCTTT; J gene: TRBJ1-1; D gene: .; V gene: TRBV3-1; clone size: few
CDR3 protein: CASSQRHAGSTMNTEAFF; CDR3 DNA: TGCGCCAGCAGCCAACGACACGCGGGATCCACAATGAACACTGAAGCTTTCTTT; J gene: TRBJ1-1; D gene: .; V gene: TRBV4-3; clone size: .
CDR3 protein: CAIREVGQPQHF; CDR3 DNA: TGTGCCATAAGGGAGGTGGGTCAGCCCCAGCATTTT; J gene: TRBJ1-5; D gene: .; V gene: TRBV28; clone size: few
CDR3 protein: CASSTHPGTGSYNSPLHF; CDR3 DNA: TGTGCCAGCAGTACCCATCCCGGGACAGGCTCCTATAATTCACCCCTCCACTTT; J gene: TRBJ1-6; D gene: TRBD1; V gene: TRBV6-1; clone size: .
CDR3 protein: CASSLYWVGGNQPQHF; CDR3 DNA: TGTGCCAGCAGTTTATATTGGGTGGGTGGCAATCAGCCCCAGCATTTT; J gene: TRBJ1-5; D gene: .; V gene: TRBV28; clone size: few
CDR3 protein: CSARDSPAKNIQYF; CDR3 DNA: TGCAGTGCTAGAGATAGCCCGGCCAAAAACATTCAGTACTTC; J gene: TRBJ2-4; D gene: .; V gene: TRBV20-1; clone size: few
CDR3 protein: CASSLPGTANYGYTF; CDR3 DNA: TGTGCCAGCAGTTTACCCGGGACAGCTAACTATGGCTACACCTTC; J gene: TRBJ1-2; D gene: TRBD1; V gene: TRBV12-3/TRBV12-4; clone size: many
CDR3 protein: CSAIRTSSDTQYF; CDR3 DNA: TGCAGTGCTATTCGGACTAGCTCCGATACGCAGTATTTT; J gene: TRBJ2-3; D gene: TRBD2; V gene: TRBV20-1; clone size: few
CDR3 protein: CASSTGQFLAKNIQYF; CDR3 DNA: TGTGCCAGTAGTACGGGACAGTTCTTAGCCAAAAACATTCAGTACTTC; J gene: TRBJ2-4; D gene: TRBD1; V gene: TRBV19; clone size: few
CDR3 protein: CASSPLIGQGMLRNEQFF; CDR3 DNA: TGTGCCAGCAGTCCCCTGATTGGACAGGGCATGTTGCGGAATGAGCAGTTCTTC; J gene: TRBJ2-1; D gene: TRBD1; V gene: TRBV12-3/TRBV12-4; clone size: few
CDR3 protein: CASNLRTSLYNEQFF; CDR3 DNA: TGTGCCAGCAACCTAAGGACTAGTCTCTACAATGAGCAGTTCTTC; J gene: TRBJ2-1; D gene: TRBD2; V gene: TRBV14; clone size: few
CDR3 protein: CASSLRRAQPGRNTGELFF; CDR3 DNA: TGTGCCAGCAGTCTCCGCCGCGCGCAACCTGGGCGGAACACCGGGGAGCTGTTTTTT; J gene: TRBJ2-2; D gene: .; V gene: TRBV11-1; clone size: .
CDR3 protein: CAIGENTDTQYF; CDR3 DNA: TGTGCCATCGGGGAGAACACAGATACGCAGTATTTT; J gene: TRBJ2-3; D gene: .; V gene: TRBV10-3; clone size: many
CDR3 protein: CSVRDEAGSGHTF; CDR3 DNA: TGCAGCGTCCGGGATGAGGCCGGGAGTGGGCACACCTTC; J gene: TRBJ1-2; D gene: .; V gene: TRBV29-1; clone size: many
CDR3 protein: CASSSDWNEQFF; CDR3 DNA: TGCGCCAGCAGCTCCGACTGGAATGAGCAGTTCTTC; J gene: TRBJ2-1; D gene: .; V gene: TRBV5-1; clone size: .
CDR3 protein: CASSVATWVGSGGVNNEQFF; CDR3 DNA: TGTGCCAGCAGCGTAGCTACTTGGGTTGGAAGCGGGGGGGTGAACAATGAGCAGTTCTTC; J gene: TRBJ2-1; D gene: TRBD2; V gene: TRBV9; clone size: .
CDR3 protein: CASSPIGTDTQYF; CDR3 DNA: TGTGCCAGCAGCCCGATAGGAACAGATACGCAGTATTTT; J gene: TRBJ2-3; D gene: .; V gene: TRBV4-2; clone size: .
CDR3 protein: CSAKHPMNTEAFF; CDR3 DNA: TGCAGCGCTAAACACCCCATGAACACTGAAGCTTTCTTT; J gene: TRBJ1-1; D gene: .; V gene: TRBV29-1; clone size: many
CDR3 protein: CASSFANLAGGLSNEQFF; CDR3 DNA: TGCGCCAGCAGCTTTGCCAATCTAGCGGGAGGGCTTTCGAATGAGCAGTTCTTC; J gene: TRBJ2-1; D gene: TRBD2; V gene: TRBV5-1; clone size: many
CDR3 protein: CASSRRVETEAFF; CDR3 DNA: TGTGCCAGCAGCAGGCGTGTTGAAACTGAAGCTTTCTTT; J gene: TRBJ1-1; D gene: .; V gene: TRBV3-1; clone size: few
CDR3 protein: CASSLWTSGKMGHNEQFF; CDR3 DNA: TGTGCCAGCAGTCTTTGGACTAGCGGGAAAATGGGACACAATGAGCAGTTCTTC; J gene: TRBJ2-1; D gene: TRBD2; V gene: TRBV28; clone size: few